Listed below are T cell receptor beta chains from one sample, sequenced in a study of cytomegalovirus exposure and HLA in healthy donors. Clones were sequenced by immunoSEQ multiplex PCR, and TCRdb holds only the in-frame ones, with some missing. This table has about 150,000 clones, 60% to 80% appearing once. The specimen was PBMCs. Every receptor here comes from a woman in her thirties or forties in good health and CMV-seronegative. Both conserved end residues are part of each CDR3. The D gene is left open where the match is weak. The size of a clone is reported for some rows only, either as once, few or many, or as a class for expanded clones.

13,TRBD1,TRBJ1-2,-,TRBV4-2,TGTGCCAGCAGCCAAGGGGACAGCTATGGCTACACCTTC,CASSQGDSYGYTF
17,-,TRBJ2-1,few,TRBV4-3,TGCGCCAGCAGCCAAGGGGGCGGGGGCCCAAGCGGCGATGAGCAGTTCTTC,CASSQGGGGPSGDEQFF
17,-,TRBJ2-1,-,TRBV11-2,TGTGCCAGCAGCTTAGTAGACTCGCGGCCCTCCTACAATGAGCAGTTCTTC,CASSLVDSRPSYNEQFF
14,-,TRBJ1-3,-,TRBV9,TGTGCCAGCAGCGTAAGAGGCTCTGGAAACACCATATATTTT,CASSVRGSGNTIYF
14,-,TRBJ1-4,-,TRBV5-1,TGCGCCAGCAGTTTGGGCCTGACGGGTGAAAAACTGTTTTTT,CASSLGLTGEKLFF
14,-,TRBJ1-1,-,TRBV4-1,TGCGCCAGCAGCCTCCCAGAGGTGCCCACTGAAGCTTTCTTT,CASSLPEVPTEAFF
12,-,TRBJ1-5,-,TRBV28,TGTGCCAGCAGTCCCCCTGGGGCGCCCCAGCATTTT,CASSPPGAPQHF
17,-,TRBJ2-6,once,TRBV28,TGTGCCAGCAGTTTATGGGGACAACCCTCTGGGGCCAACGTCCTGACTTTC,CASSLWGQPSGANVLTF
13,-,TRBJ2-2,-,TRBV7-9,TGTGCCAGCAGCTCCCCCCCGACCGGGGAGCTGTTTTTT,CASSSPPTGELFF
16,-,TRBJ2-5,-,TRBV28,TGTGCCAGCAGTTTTCATCTAGTGCCAGTACAAGAGACCCAGTACTTC,CASSFHLVPVQETQYF
15,-,TRBJ2-2,-,TRBV5-1,TGCGCCAGCAGCCCCGGACGGACAAACACCGGGGAGCTGTTTTTT,CASSPGRTNTGELFF
13,-,TRBJ2-6,-,TRBV9,TGTGCCTCAACAGCCTCTGGGGCCAACGTCCTGACTTTC,CASTASGANVLTF
15,-,TRBJ1-3,-,TRBV5-1,TGCGCCAGCAGCTTGGCCGAGACAGCTGGAAACACCATATATTTT,CASSLAETAGNTIYF
12,-,TRBJ1-5,-,TRBV19,TGTGCCAGTAGCACGAGGAATCAGCCCCAGCATTTT,CASSTRNQPQHF
14,-,TRBJ1-6,-,TRBV28,TGTGCCAGCAGTTTCCCCAGACAGAATTCACCCCTCCACTTT,CASSFPRQNSPLHF
17,TRBD2,TRBJ2-2,-,TRBV19,TGTGCCAGTAGACTACATGAGGGCGGGGGGGCGACCGGGGAGCTGTTTTTT,CASRLHEGGGATGELFF
15,-,TRBJ2-5,-,TRBV11-2,TGTGCCAGCAGCTTACGAAGGGGGTTTTCAGAGACCCAGTACTTC,CASSLRRGFSETQYF
16,TRBD1,TRBJ2-7,medium-sized,TRBV4-3,TGCGCCAGCAGCCAAGATGGGACAGGGGGTAGGGACGAGCAGTACTTC,CASSQDGTGGRDEQYF
15,TRBD1,TRBJ1-1,-,TRBV7-2,TGTGCCAGCAGCTCGTACAGGGGGCCGATATTTGAAGCTTTCTTT,CASSSYRGPIFEAFF
13,-,TRBJ2-2,-,TRBV7-6,TGTGCCAGCAGCCGAAACTCGGGCGGGGAGCTGTTTTTT,CASSRNSGGELFF
11,-,TRBJ1-2,-,TRBV2,TGTGCCAGCAGTGAACCCGATGGCTACACCTTC,CASSEPDGYTF
13,-,TRBJ1-5,-,TRBV28,TGTGCCAGCATGGTGGGGGCGAAACAGCCCCAGCATTTT,CASMVGAKQPQHF
14,-,TRBJ1-1,few,TRBV14,TGTGCCAGCAGCCAAGATCACAGTTCGACTGAAGCTTTCTTT,CASSQDHSSTEAFF
17,-,TRBJ1-6,-,TRBV7-2,TGTGCCAGCAGTCCCACGGCGGTACAGGGTACGGGTTCACCCCTCCACTTT,CASSPTAVQGTGSPLHF
15,TRBD1,TRBJ2-3,few,TRBV7-2,TGTGCCAGCAGCTCGACAGGGGTGTTTAAAGATACGCAGTATTTT,CASSSTGVFKDTQYF
15,TRBD2,TRBJ2-5,-,TRBV11-2,TGTGCCAGCAGCTTATTAGCGGGAGGTCAGGAGACCCAGTACTTC,CASSLLAGGQETQYF
13,TRBD1,TRBJ2-3,-,TRBV29-1,TGCAGCGTTCTCCGGGACAGTCCAGATACGCAGTATTTT,CSVLRDSPDTQYF
15,-,TRBJ2-3,-,TRBV5-6,TGTGCCAGCAGCTTTGGGGCAGGGTTGTCAGATACGCAGTATTTT,CASSFGAGLSDTQYF
12,-,TRBJ1-2,-,TRBV29-1,TGCAGCGTTGAAGTGGGGCTGGGCGGCTACACCTTC,CSVEVGLGGYTF
14,-,TRBJ1-3,-,TRBV9,TGTGCCAGCAGCGTAGAGGGGCGTGGAAACACCATATATTTT,CASSVEGRGNTIYF
14,TRBD1,TRBJ1-1,-,TRBV25-1,TGTGCCAGCAGTGAGACAGGGAGGAACACTGAAGCTTTCTTT,CASSETGRNTEAFF
13,TRBD1,TRBJ1-5,-,TRBV28,TGTGCCAGCAGCCCCAGGGGGGCGGAGCCCCAGCATTTT,CASSPRGAEPQHF
14,-,TRBJ2-7,-,TRBV9,TGTGCCAGCAGCGTCGGACAGAAGTCCTACGAGCAGTACTTC,CASSVGQKSYEQYF
16,TRBD2,TRBJ2-1,-,TRBV7-2,TGTGCCAGCAGCTTAGCGATCAGCGGGGGGTTCAATGAGCAGTTCTTC,CASSLAISGGFNEQFF
15,-,TRBJ2-7,-,TRBV7-2,TGTGCCAGCAGCTTATACCGAGAAAGTATCTCCGAGCAGTACTTC,CASSLYRESISEQYF
16,TRBD2,TRBJ2-5,few,TRBV12-5,TGTGCTAGTGGTTTGGTAGCGGGAGGCTCCCAAGAGACCCAGTACTTC,CASGLVAGGSQETQYF
12,-,TRBJ2-5,-,TRBV29-1,TGCAGCGTATCCAGGGGACAAGAGACCCAGTACTTC,CSVSRGQETQYF
12,-,TRBJ2-1,-,TRBV2,TGTGCCAGCAGTGGAGAGGTAAATGAGCAGTTCTTC,CASSGEVNEQFF
14,TRBD1,TRBJ2-7,few,TRBV6-6,TGTGCCAGCAGTTACTCGACAGGGGCCTACGAGCAGTACTTC,CASSYSTGAYEQYF
15,TRBD2,TRBJ2-1,-,TRBV10-3,TGTGCCACCTCTGAGGGGCGGGAGTATTACAATGAGCAGTTCTTC,CATSEGREYYNEQFF
15,TRBD2,TRBJ2-1,-,TRBV4-3,TGCGCCAGCAGCCAACTGGCGGGGGGCACCAATGAGCAGTTCTTC,CASSQLAGGTNEQFF
14,-,TRBJ1-1,-,TRBV2,TGTGCCAGCAAGTCGTACAGCAGGAACACTGAAGCTTTCTTT,CASKSYSRNTEAFF
16,TRBD2,TRBJ2-3,-,TRBV2,TGTGCCAGCAGCGTAGTTTTAGCGGGGGGGGCCGATACGCAGTATTTT,CASSVVLAGGADTQYF
14,TRBD1,TRBJ1-2,few,TRBV2,TGTGCCAGCATCGGGACAGGGAGGTACTATGGCTACACCTTC,CASIGTGRYYGYTF
15,TRBD2,TRBJ2-3,-,TRBV19,TGTGCCAGCCCCGGACTAGCGGGAGTTAAAGATACGCAGTATTTT,CASPGLAGVKDTQYF
13,TRBD2,TRBJ2-7,-,TRBV7-6,TGTGCCAGCAGCCTAAACGGGGGGGCCGAGCAGTACTTC,CASSLNGGAEQYF